This TCR beta chain was identified in a study of blood T cell repertoires in COVID-19. Study in general: Samples came from the United States, Italy and Spain, spanning acute and convalescent COVID-19. PBMCs, B-cell-depleted T cells, or T cells provided the cDNA or gDNA that made up the material.

Per the study methods: Estimated nucleated cell counts came from reference gene primer amplification. The table came from immunoSEQ multiplex PCR; TCRdb's copy has only in-frame clones and leaves some out. D and trimming were read from the DNA, whereas the V and J calls and clone size are those reported in that table. Of about 170,000 clones listed, more than 75% are singletons. CDR1 is SGHDT and CDR2 is YYEEEE in the germline V gene. The CDR3 totals 13 residues. The germline V and J ends were trimmed by 5 bases and 1 base, with 7 bases remaining between them. Seattle patients were enrolled during active infection and followed longitudinally.

This receptor was taken from a man aged 60 to 75 with COVID-19, enrolled during active disease. The V gene is TRBV5-6, the J gene TRBJ1-3, with a weak D call TRBD1 (5 bases). The sequencing input was peripheral blood. CDR3 DNA: TGTGCCAGCAGGAAGGGGTCTGGAAACACCATATATTTT. It yields the protein CASRKGSGNTIYF.